This entry is about one TCR beta chain. The sample is drawn from a study of patients and donors after allogeneic stem cell transplantation. One entry per CDR3 protein, called by TCRdb with MiXCR from the RT-PCR reads. The sample lists some 200,000 distinct CDR3 sequences, 41% occurring once. The V gene lost 5 bases and the J gene lost 4 bases, with 11 bases spanning the gap. Germline-derived CDR1 and CDR2 are LNHDA and SQIVND (reference sequence). This CDR3 contains 13 residues. This clonotype was sampled from a human donor who was either an allogeneic HSCT recipient or a stem cell or donor lymphocyte infusion donor (not recorded which). It is not recorded whose cells these are; they may come from a transplant donor. The specimen was blood, either unsorted or a sorted T cell fraction (not recorded which). The chain employs TRBV19 and TRBJ1-2, with D unresolved. CDR3 bases: TGTGCCAGTAGTGATAGTCTGGGCTATGGCTACACCTTC. This translates into CASSDSLGYGYTF.